Listed below are T cell receptor beta chains from one sample, sequenced in a study of CD8+CD57+ T cells in acquired aplastic anemia. Via MiXCR, TCRdb re-called the reads, giving one row per CDR3 protein. The sample has 200,000 to 250,000 distinct CDR3 sequences, roughly 57% seen once. Sample: sorted CD4+, CD8+, or CD8+CD57+ T cells (not recorded which) from PBMCs. Receptors were obtained from a human donor in good health. Each CDR3 is given with its conserved first and last residue. A D gene is named only where the DNA matches it firmly. Some rows mark clone size as missing; the rest say once, few, many or name a class of expanded clone.

CDR3aa,CDR3nt,v_gene,j_gene,abundance,d_gene
CASSLASGFKDPGANVLTF,TGTGCCAGCAGCTTGGCATCGGGGTTCAAGGACCCAGGGGCCAACGTCCTGACTTTC,TRBV7-9,TRBJ2-6,NA,NA
CASSSLAGETIEQFF,TGTGCCAGCAGCTCACTAGCGGGGGAAACGATTGAGCAGTTCTTC,TRBV7-3,TRBJ2-1,many,TRBD2
CASSRIDRSLGSPLHF,TGTGCCAGCAGTAGGATCGACAGAAGTCTCGGTTCACCCCTCCACTTT,TRBV6-6,TRBJ1-6,once,NA
CATSRTQGTEAFF,TGTGCCACCAGCAGAACTCAGGGAACTGAAGCTTTCTTT,TRBV15,TRBJ1-1,NA,NA
CASSLGIGQGAGELFF,TGTGCCAGCAGCCTCGGGATTGGGCAGGGGGCCGGGGAGCTGTTTTTT,TRBV12-3/TRBV12-4,TRBJ2-2,many,TRBD1
CASSFGVLNYGYTF,TGTGCCAGCAGCTTTGGGGTACTCAACTATGGCTACACCTTC,TRBV7-8,TRBJ1-2,NA,NA
CASSLDIRVTYEQYF,TGTGCCAGCAGCTTAGATATCAGGGTCACCTACGAGCAGTACTTC,TRBV9,TRBJ2-7,once,NA
CASKGDTQYF,TGTGCCAGCAAGGGAGATACGCAGTATTTT,TRBV5-4,TRBJ2-3,NA,NA
CASSLGGQTQYF,TGTGCCAGCAGCTTAGGGGGGCAGACCCAGTACTTC,TRBV7-9,TRBJ2-5,once,NA
CATGIHNEQFF,TGTGCCACTGGGATACACAATGAGCAGTTCTTC,TRBV10-3,TRBJ2-1,many,NA
CASSLDRAEATNEKLFF,TGTGCCAGCAGCTTGGATCGGGCCGAAGCAACTAATGAAAAACTGTTTTTT,TRBV5-8,TRBJ1-4,many,NA
CASSLGTGGMNTGELFF,TGTGCCAGCAGCTTAGGGACAGGGGGGATGAACACCGGGGAGCTGTTTTTT,TRBV7-2,TRBJ2-2,NA,TRBD1
CASSYSTGRANVLTF,TGTGCCAGCAGTTATTCGACAGGGAGGGCCAACGTCCTGACTTTC,TRBV7-9,TRBJ2-6,many,TRBD1
CASSPGGSGGFNEQFF,TGTGCCAGCAGTCCCGGGGGAAGCGGGGGTTTTAATGAGCAGTTCTTC,TRBV5-6,TRBJ2-1,many,TRBD2
CASSELGTALLEQYF,TGTGCCAGCAGTGAATTGGGTACCGCGTTGCTAGAGCAGTACTTC,TRBV2,TRBJ2-7,few,NA
CASSSSSGLDWELFF,TGTGCCAGCAGCTCGTCTAGCGGGTTGGACTGGGAGCTGTTTTTT,TRBV6-2/TRBV6-3,TRBJ2-2,NA,TRBD2
CASTFGSGGPQHF,TGTGCCAGCACCTTTGGGTCAGGAGGGCCCCAGCATTTT,TRBV12-3/TRBV12-4,TRBJ1-5,NA,NA
CASSLHTGGRDEQYF,TGTGCCAGCAGCTTACACACCGGCGGGAGGGACGAGCAGTACTTC,TRBV7-9,TRBJ2-7,NA,TRBD2
CASSDNREADNEQFF,TGTGCCAGCAGTGACAACAGGGAGGCGGACAATGAGCAGTTCTTC,TRBV2,TRBJ2-1,few,NA
CSVDGEQFF,TGCAGCGTTGACGGTGAGCAGTTCTTC,TRBV29-1,TRBJ2-1,NA,NA
CASSSTLAVTSSYNEQFF,TGTGCCAGCAGCTCAACCCTAGCGGTGACGAGCTCCTACAATGAGCAGTTCTTC,TRBV7-9,TRBJ2-1,many,TRBD2
CDGQISNQPQHF,TGTGACGGGCAGATAAGCAATCAGCCCCAGCATTTT,TRBV2,TRBJ1-5,NA,NA
CATSRDGTGSDTEAFF,TGTGCCACCAGCAGAGACGGGACAGGGAGTGACACTGAAGCTTTCTTT,TRBV15,TRBJ1-1,few,TRBD1
CATCASSSANYGYTF,NA,TRBV14,TRBJ1-2,NA,NA
CASSMLRVNTEAFF,TGTGCCAGTAGTATGTTAAGAGTGAACACTGAAGCTTTCTTT,TRBV19,TRBJ1-1,NA,NA
CASSIRGAGELFF,TGTGCCAGTAGTATTCGGGGGGCCGGGGAGCTGTTTTTT,TRBV19,TRBJ2-2,NA,TRBD2
CASSITGGDYGYTF,TGTGCCAGCAGCATCACAGGGGGTGACTATGGCTACACCTTC,TRBV5-4,TRBJ1-2,NA,TRBD1
CASSVTSAGSWGYEQYF,TGTGCCAGCAGTGTAACGTCAGCGGGATCTTGGGGATACGAGCAGTACTTC,TRBV6-1,TRBJ2-7,NA,TRBD2
CASSPTRINNEQYF,TGTGCCAGCAGTCCAACGAGGATAAACAACGAGCAGTACTTC,TRBV7-6,TRBJ2-7,NA,NA
CASSAGHFYGYTF,TGTGCCAGCAGCGCGGGGCACTTCTATGGCTACACCTTC,TRBV9,TRBJ1-2,many,NA
CASSLAGQVYEQYF,TGTGCCAGCAGTTTAGCGGGACAAGTCTACGAGCAGTACTTC,TRBV12-3/TRBV12-4,TRBJ2-7,many,NA
CASSQEDNGRRGTDTQYF,TGTGCCAGCAGCCAAGAGGATAATGGGCGGAGGGGCACAGATACGCAGTATTTT,TRBV3-1,TRBJ2-3,NA,NA
CASSDAGTSTGELFF,TGTGCCAGCAGCGATGCCGGTACTAGCACCGGGGAGCTGTTTTTT,TRBV7-3,TRBJ2-2,NA,NA
CASSRWNTEAFF,TGCGCCAGCAGCCGGTGGAACACTGAAGCTTTCTTT,TRBV4-3,TRBJ1-1,NA,NA
CASSSGTGRLEAFF,TGTGCCAGCAGCTCCGGGACAGGGAGGCTTGAAGCTTTCTTT,TRBV7-8,TRBJ1-1,many,TRBD1
CASSVAFGTSDVGSYEQYF,TGCGCCAGCAGCGTAGCTTTCGGGACTAGCGACGTTGGGTCCTACGAGCAGTACTTC,TRBV9,TRBJ2-7,NA,TRBD2
CASYRGGSGNQPQHF,TGTGCCAGTTACAGGGGCGGGAGTGGAAATCAGCCCCAGCATTTT,TRBV2,TRBJ1-5,NA,TRBD1
CATSRPFPGQGSGEQYF,TGTGCCACCAGCAGACCATTTCCGGGACAGGGGTCAGGCGAGCAGTACTTC,TRBV15,TRBJ2-7,NA,TRBD1
CASSEYMGGNRGNEAFF,TGTGCCAGCAGTGAATATATGGGCGGGAACAGGGGCAATGAAGCTTTCTTT,TRBV25-1,TRBJ1-1,few,TRBD1
CSARDGLADGTQYF,TGCAGTGCTAGGGATGGACTAGCGGACGGGACCCAGTACTTC,TRBV20-1,TRBJ2-5,NA,TRBD2
CASSPTGGAYTEAFF,TGTGCCAGCAGCCCGACAGGGGGCGCATACACTGAAGCTTTCTTT,TRBV7-9,TRBJ1-1,NA,TRBD1
CASSDSNNNQPQHF,TGTGCCAGCAGTGATTCCAACAACAATCAGCCCCAGCATTTT,TRBV7-3,TRBJ1-5,NA,NA
CSVRRSMDYEQYF,TGCAGCGTGAGAAGGTCGATGGACTACGAGCAGTACTTC,TRBV29-1,TRBJ2-7,many,NA
CATGRANTDTQYF,TGTGCCACCGGCCGCGCGAACACAGATACGCAGTATTTT,TRBV10-3,TRBJ2-3,NA,NA
CAWSGDSSYEQYF,TGTGCCTGGAGTGGGGACAGCTCCTACGAGCAGTACTTC,TRBV30,TRBJ2-7,many,TRBD1
CASSLMTGNTEAFF,TGTGCCAGCAGCCTCATGACGGGGAACACTGAAGCTTTCTTT,TRBV7-9,TRBJ1-1,NA,NA
CASSPGTSGSELYEQYF,TGTGCCAGCAGCCCAGGGACTAGCGGGAGTGAGCTCTACGAGCAGTACTTC,TRBV3-1,TRBJ2-7,many,TRBD2
CSAREFPGPQQIF,TGCAGTGCTAGAGAATTCCCGGGACCGCAACAAATCTTC,TRBV20-1,TRBJ2-7,NA,NA
CASSVTGSEAFF,TGTGCCAGCAGCGTTACCGGGTCTGAAGCTTTCTTT,TRBV9,TRBJ1-1,NA,NA
CSARQGALGKETQYF,TGCAGTGCTAGACAGGGGGCGCTTGGTAAAGAGACCCAGTACTTC,TRBV20-1,TRBJ2-5,NA,TRBD1
CASSILRYNEQFF,TGTGCCAGTAGTATTTTGCGGTACAATGAGCAGTTCTTC,TRBV19,TRBJ2-1,NA,NA
CASSHERTVGLDNQPQHF,TGTGCCAGCAGCCACGAACGGACAGTGGGGCTCGACAATCAGCCCCAGCATTTT,TRBV2,TRBJ1-5,NA,NA
CASSYPGGPEQYF,TGTGCCAGCAGTTACCCAGGGGGCCCGGAGCAGTACTTC,TRBV6-5,TRBJ2-7,NA,TRBD1
CSASKGAGGYTF,TGCAGTGCTAGTAAGGGGGCTGGTGGCTACACCTTC,TRBV20-1,TRBJ1-2,NA,TRBD1
CASRPPGLAGRYEQYF,TGTGCCAGCAGACCTCCGGGACTAGCGGGACGGTACGAGCAGTACTTC,TRBV2,TRBJ2-7,NA,TRBD2
CAISEAYEQYF,TGTGCCATCAGTGAGGCGTACGAGCAGTACTTC,TRBV10-3,TRBJ2-7,few,NA
CSLGGYMNTEAFF,TGCAGCTTGGGTGGATACATGAACACTGAAGCTTTCTTT,TRBV29-1,TRBJ1-1,NA,NA
CATADGRNEKLFF,TGTGCCACCGCCGACGGCCGAAATGAAAAACTGTTTTTT,TRBV15,TRBJ1-4,NA,NA
CASSLLSGSPLHF,TGTGCCAGCAGCCTACTTTCAGGATCACCCCTCCACTTT,TRBV7-8,TRBJ1-6,NA,NA